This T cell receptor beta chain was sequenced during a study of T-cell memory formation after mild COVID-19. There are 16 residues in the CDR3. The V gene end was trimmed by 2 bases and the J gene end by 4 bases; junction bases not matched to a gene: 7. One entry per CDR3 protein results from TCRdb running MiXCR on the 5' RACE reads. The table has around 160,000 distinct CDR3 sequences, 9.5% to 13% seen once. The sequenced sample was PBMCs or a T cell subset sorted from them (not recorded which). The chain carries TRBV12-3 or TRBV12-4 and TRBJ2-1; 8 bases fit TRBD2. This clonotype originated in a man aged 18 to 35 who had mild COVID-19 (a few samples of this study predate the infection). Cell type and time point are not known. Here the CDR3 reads CASSLSSAGAYNEQFF. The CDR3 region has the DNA TGTGCCAGCAGTTTATCATCAGCGGGGGCGTACAATGAGCAGTTCTTC.